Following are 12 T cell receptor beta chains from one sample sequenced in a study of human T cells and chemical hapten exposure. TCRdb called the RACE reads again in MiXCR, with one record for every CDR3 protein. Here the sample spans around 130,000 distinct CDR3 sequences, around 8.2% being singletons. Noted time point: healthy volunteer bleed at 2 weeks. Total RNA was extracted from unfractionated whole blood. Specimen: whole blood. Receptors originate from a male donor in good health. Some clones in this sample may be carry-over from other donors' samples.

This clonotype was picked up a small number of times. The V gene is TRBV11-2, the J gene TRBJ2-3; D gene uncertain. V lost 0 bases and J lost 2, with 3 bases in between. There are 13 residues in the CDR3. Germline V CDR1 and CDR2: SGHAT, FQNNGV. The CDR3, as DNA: TGTGCCAGCAGCTTAGAGCCCACAGATACGCAGTATTTT. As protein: CASSLEPTDTQYF.

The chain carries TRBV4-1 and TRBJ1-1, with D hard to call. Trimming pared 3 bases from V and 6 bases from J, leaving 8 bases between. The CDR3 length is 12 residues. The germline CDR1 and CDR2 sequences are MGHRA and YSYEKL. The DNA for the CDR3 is TGCGCCAGCAGCCACCCCGCGGCTGAAGCTTTCTTT. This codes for CASSHPAAEAFF.

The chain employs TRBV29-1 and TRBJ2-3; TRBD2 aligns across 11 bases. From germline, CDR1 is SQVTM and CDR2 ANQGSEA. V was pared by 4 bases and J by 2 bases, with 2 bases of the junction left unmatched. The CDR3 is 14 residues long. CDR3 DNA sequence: TGCAGCGTTGTGGGACTAGCGGACACAGATACGCAGTATTTT. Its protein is CSVVGLADTDTQYF.

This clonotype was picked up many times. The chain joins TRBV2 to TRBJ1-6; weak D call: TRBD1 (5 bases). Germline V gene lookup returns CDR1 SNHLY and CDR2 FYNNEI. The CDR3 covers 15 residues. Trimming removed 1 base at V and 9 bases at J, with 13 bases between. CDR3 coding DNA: TGTGCCAGCAGTGAAGAGGGGATGGGGCTTTCACCCCTCCACTTT. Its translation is CASSEEGMGLSPLHF.

In DNA, the CDR3 is TGTGCCAGCAGTGTGGTTGAAGAGACCCAGTACTTC. This sequence encodes CASSVVEETQYF. This sequence joins TRBV2 and TRBJ2-5; D ambiguous. This CDR3 has 12 residues. Deletions cut 4 bases from V and 3 bases from J, with 6 bases between. Germline values: CDR1 SNHLY, CDR2 FYNNEI.

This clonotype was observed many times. Here the CDR3 reads CASSYRTGGPYEQYF. DNA of the CDR3: TGTGCCAGCAGTTATCGGACAGGAGGCCCCTACGAGCAGTACTTC. The rearrangement links TRBV5-4 to TRBJ2-7, with TRBD1 matching 7 bases. The V gene end was trimmed by 5 bases and the J gene end by 2 bases; junction bases not matched to a gene: 10. The CDR3 runs 15 residues. In germline, CDR1 is SGHNT, CDR2 YYREEE (reference sequence). The whole variable domain, remainder taken from reference TRBV5-4 and TRBJ2-7, is ETGVTQSPTHLIKTRGQQVTLRCSSQSGHNTVSWYQQALGQGPQFIFQYYREEENGRGNFPPRFSGLQFPNYSSELNVNALELDDSALYLCASSYRTGGPYEQYFGPGTRLTVT.

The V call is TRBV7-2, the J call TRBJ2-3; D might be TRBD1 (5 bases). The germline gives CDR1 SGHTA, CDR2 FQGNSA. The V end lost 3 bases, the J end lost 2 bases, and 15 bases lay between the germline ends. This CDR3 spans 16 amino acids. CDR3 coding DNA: TGTGCCAGCAGCTTTAGGAAGGAACAGGCCACAGATACGCAGTATTTT. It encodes CASSFRKEQATDTQYF.

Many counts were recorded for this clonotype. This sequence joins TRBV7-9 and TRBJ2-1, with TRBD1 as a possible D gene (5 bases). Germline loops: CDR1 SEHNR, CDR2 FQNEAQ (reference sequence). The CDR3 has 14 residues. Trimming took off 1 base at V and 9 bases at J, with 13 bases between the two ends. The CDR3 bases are TGTGCCAGCAGCTTAGGAGCAGGGCTGGGTGAGCAGTTCTTC. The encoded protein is CASSLGAGLGEQFF.

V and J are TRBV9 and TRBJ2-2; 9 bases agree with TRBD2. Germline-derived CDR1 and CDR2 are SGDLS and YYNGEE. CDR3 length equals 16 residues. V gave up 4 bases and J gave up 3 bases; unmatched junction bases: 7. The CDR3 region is CASSLGGTSHTGELFF. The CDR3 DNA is TGTGCCAGCAGCCTTGGGGGGACTAGCCACACCGGGGAGCTGTTTTTT.

The CDR3 region is CASSRSGPYGYTF. The DNA of the CDR3 is TGTGCCAGCAGTCGGTCGGGACCCTATGGCTACACCTTC. This chain uses TRBV6-5 with TRBJ1-2, with TRBD1 as a possible D gene (5 bases). Germline CDR1 MNHEY, CDR2 SVGAGI. This CDR3 comprises 13 residues. Trimming stripped 5 bases from V and 4 bases from J, with 11 bases between.

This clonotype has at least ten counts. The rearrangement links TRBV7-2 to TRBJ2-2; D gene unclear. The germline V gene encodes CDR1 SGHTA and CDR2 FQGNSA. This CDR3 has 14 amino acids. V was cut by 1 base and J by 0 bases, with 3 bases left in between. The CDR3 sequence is CASSLGTNTGELFF. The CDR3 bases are TGTGCCAGCAGCTTAGGCACGAACACCGGGGAGCTGTTTTTT.

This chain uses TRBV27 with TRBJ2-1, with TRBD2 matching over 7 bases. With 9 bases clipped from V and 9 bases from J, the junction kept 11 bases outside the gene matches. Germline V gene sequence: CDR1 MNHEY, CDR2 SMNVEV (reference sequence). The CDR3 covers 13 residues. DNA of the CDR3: TGTGCCAGAAGTCTGGGGACTATAGCTGAGCAGTTCTTC. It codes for CARSLGTIAEQFF.